Below, one T cell receptor beta chain is given with its context. In germline, CDR1 is LGHDT, CDR2 YNNKEL (reference sequence). Trimming left V 0 bases short and J 0 bases short, with 10 bases between. The CDR3 spans 16 residues. The authors' processing: Amplification from reference gene primers served as the basis for estimated nucleated cell counts. Here immunoSEQ multiplex PCR was the method, and the copy in TCRdb shows in-frame clones only, minus some. Clone size and the V and J calls come from that table; the DNA yielded D and trimming. Of over 200,000 clones listed, about 85% were seen once; the top ten hold over 9.5%. The data are from a study of blood T cell repertoires in COVID-19. Whole-study context: T cells, B-cell-depleted T cells, or PBMCs provided the cDNA or gDNA that served as material.

This clonotype originated in a woman aged 18-30 years who had recovered from COVID-19. This chain uses TRBV3-1 (or the pseudogene TRBV3-2) with TRBJ2-3; D is perhaps TRBD2 (5 bases). The sample comprised peripheral blood. The CDR3 nucleotides are TGTGCCAGCAGCCAAGATGGGAGCGGCAGCACAGATACGCAGTATTTT. This codes for CASSQDGSGSTDTQYF.